The source of this T cell receptor (beta chain) is a study of shared clonotypes between healthy human individuals. Study-wide background: Each donor contributed plates that comprised three CD4 naive, three CD4 memory, two CD8 naive and one CD8 memory.

The CDR3 extends over 14 amino acids. V was shortened by 4 bases and J by 4 bases, with 11 bases between the two germline ends. The germline V gene encodes CDR1 SGHRS and CDR2 YFSETQ. The method was immunoSEQ multiplex PCR; TCRdb's version includes in-frame clones alone and lacks a portion of them. The repertoire includes around 2.1 million clones, about 92% of them detected once, and 1.5% to 2% sits in the top ten. CD8 cells classed as naive were CD45RO-negative and positively selected for CCR7, excluding terminally differentiated effector memory CD45RA+ cells. Input material: naive CD8+ T cells from PBMCs. This clonotype originated in a man between 18 and 29 years old in good health. Some clones in this sample may be carry-over from other donors' samples. The V and J genes are TRBV5-1 and TRBJ1-4, with D possibly being TRBD1 (6 bases). The CDR3 DNA is TGCGCCAGCAGCGGAGCAGGGGATAATGAAAAACTGTTTTTT. Encoded protein: CASSGAGDNEKLFF.